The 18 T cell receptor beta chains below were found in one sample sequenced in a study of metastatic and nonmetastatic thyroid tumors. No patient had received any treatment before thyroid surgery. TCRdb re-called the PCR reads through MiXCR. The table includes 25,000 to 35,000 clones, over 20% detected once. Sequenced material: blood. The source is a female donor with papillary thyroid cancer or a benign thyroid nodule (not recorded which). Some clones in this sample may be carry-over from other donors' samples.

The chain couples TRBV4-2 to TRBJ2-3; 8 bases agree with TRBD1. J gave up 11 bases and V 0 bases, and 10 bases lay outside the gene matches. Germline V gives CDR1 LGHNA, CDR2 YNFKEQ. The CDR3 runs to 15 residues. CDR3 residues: CASSQEGDRPRWQYF. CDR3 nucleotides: TGTGCCAGCAGCCAAGAGGGGGACAGGCCCCGGTGGCAGTATTTT.

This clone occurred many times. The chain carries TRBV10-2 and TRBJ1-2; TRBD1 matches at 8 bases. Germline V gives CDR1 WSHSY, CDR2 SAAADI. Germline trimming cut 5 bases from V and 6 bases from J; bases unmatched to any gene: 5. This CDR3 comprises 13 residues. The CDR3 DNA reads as TGCGCCAGCAGTCCGGGACAGGAAAATGGCTACACCTTC. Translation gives CASSPGQENGYTF.

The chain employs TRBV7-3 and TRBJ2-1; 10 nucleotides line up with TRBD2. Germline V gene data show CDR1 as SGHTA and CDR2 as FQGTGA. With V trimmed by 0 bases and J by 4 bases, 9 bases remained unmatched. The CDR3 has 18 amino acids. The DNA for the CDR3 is TGTGCCAGCAGCTTAACGTGTTCTAGCGGGGGACCTTACAATGAGCAGTTCTTC. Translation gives CASSLTCSSGGPYNEQFF.

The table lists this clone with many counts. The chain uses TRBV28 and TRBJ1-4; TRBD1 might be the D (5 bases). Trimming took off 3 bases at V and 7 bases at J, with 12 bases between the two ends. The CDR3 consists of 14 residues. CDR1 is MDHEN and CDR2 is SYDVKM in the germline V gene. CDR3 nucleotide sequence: TGTGCCAGCAGTTTGGGGGGATCGAGTGAAAAACTGTTTTTT. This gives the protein CASSLGGSSEKLFF.

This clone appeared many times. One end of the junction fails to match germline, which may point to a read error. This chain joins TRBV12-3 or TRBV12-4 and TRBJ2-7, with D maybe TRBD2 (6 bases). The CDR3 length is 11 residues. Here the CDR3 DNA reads TGTGCCGGCAGTTTGGAGGGGACGCAGTACTTC. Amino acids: CAGSLEGTQYF.

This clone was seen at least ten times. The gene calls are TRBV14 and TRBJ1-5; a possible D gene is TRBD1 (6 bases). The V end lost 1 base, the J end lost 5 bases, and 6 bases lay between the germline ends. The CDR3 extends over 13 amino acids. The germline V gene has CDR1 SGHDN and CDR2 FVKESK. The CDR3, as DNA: TGTGCCAGCAGCCAAGCAGGGGATCAGCCCCAGCATTTT. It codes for CASSQAGDQPQHF.

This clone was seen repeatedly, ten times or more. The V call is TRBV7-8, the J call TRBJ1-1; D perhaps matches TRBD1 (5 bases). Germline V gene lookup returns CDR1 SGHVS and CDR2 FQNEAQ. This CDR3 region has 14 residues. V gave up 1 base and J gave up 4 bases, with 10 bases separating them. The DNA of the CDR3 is TGTGCCAGCAGCTTAGGTGGGGGAGTCACTGAAGCTTTCTTT. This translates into CASSLGGGVTEAFF.

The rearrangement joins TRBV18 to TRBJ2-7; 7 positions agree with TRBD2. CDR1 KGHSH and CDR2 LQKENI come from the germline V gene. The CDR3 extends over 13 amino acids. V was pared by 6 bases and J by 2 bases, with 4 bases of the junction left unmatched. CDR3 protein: CASSGRGAYEQYF. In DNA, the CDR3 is TGTGCCAGCTCGGGCCGGGGGGCCTACGAGCAGTACTTC.

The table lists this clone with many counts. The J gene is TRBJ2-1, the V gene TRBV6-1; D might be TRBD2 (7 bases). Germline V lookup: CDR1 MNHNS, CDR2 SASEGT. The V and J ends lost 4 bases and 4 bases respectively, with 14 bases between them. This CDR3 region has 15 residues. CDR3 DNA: TGTGCCAGCAGTGGAGAGGGGGGGGGGTACAATGAGCAGTTCTTC. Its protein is CASSGEGGGYNEQFF.

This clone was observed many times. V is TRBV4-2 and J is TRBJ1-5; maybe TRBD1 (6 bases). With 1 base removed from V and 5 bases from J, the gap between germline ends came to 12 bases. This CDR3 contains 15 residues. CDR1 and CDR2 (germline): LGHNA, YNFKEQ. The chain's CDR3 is CASSQVWDIDQPQHF. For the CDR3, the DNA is TGTGCCAGCAGCCAAGTCTGGGACATAGATCAGCCCCAGCATTTT.

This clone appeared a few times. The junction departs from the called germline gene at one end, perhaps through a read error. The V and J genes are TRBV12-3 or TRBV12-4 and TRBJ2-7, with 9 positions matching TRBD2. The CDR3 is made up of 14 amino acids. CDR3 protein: CASSKLAGSYDQYF. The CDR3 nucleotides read TGTGCCAGCAGTAAACTAGCGGGCTCCTACGATCAGTACTTC.

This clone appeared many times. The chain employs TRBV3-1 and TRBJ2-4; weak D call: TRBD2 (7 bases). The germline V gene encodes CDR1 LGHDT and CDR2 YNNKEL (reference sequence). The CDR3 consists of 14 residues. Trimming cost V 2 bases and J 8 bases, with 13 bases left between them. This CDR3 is CASSQRGAGYIQYF. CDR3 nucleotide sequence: TGTGCCAGCAGCCAACGGGGGGCTGGTTACATTCAGTACTTC.

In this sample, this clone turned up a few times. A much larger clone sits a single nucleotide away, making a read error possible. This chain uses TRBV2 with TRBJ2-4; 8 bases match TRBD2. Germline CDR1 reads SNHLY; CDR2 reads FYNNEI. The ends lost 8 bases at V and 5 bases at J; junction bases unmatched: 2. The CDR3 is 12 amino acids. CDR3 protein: CASELAENIQYF. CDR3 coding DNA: TGTGCCAGCGAACTAGCGGAAAACATTCAGTACTTC.

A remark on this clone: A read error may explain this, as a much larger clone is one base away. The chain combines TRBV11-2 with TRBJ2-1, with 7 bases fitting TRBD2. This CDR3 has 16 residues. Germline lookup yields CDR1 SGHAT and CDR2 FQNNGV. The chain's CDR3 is CASSSRAGRNHNDQFF. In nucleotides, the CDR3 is TGTGCCAGCAGCTCCCGAGCGGGAAGGAACCACAATGATCAGTTCTTC.

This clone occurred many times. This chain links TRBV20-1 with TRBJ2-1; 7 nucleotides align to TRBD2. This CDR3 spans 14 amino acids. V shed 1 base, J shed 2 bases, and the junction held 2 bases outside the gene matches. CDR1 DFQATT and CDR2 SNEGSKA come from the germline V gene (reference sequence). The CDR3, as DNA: TGCAGTGCTAGAGTTAGCGGGCCCTACAATGAGCAGTTCTTC. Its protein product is CSARVSGPYNEQFF.

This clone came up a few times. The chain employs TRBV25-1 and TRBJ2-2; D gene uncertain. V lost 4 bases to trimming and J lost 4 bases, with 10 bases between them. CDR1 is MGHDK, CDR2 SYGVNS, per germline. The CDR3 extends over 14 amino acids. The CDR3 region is CASSAPLGTGELFF. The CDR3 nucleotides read TGTGCCAGCAGTGCCCCACTTGGCACCGGGGAGCTGTTTTTT.

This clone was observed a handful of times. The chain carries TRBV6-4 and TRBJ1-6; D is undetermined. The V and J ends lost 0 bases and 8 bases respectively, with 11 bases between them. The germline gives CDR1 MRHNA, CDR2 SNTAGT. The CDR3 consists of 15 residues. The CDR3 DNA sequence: TGTGCCAGCAGTGACTCGGAATCTCCAGATTCACCCCTCCACTTT. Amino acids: CASSDSESPDSPLHF.

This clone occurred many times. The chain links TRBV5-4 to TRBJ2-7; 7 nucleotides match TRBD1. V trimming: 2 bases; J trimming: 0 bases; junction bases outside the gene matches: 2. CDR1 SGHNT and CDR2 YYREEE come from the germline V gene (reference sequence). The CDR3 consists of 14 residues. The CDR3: CASSLRTGSYEQYF. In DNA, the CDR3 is TGTGCCAGCAGCTTAAGGACAGGCTCCTACGAGCAGTACTTC. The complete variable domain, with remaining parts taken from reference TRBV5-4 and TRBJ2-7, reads ETGVTQSPTHLIKTRGQQVTLRCSSQSGHNTVSWYQQALGQGPQFIFQYYREEENGRGNFPPRFSGLQFPNYSSELNVNALELDDSALYLCASSLRTGSYEQYFGPGTRLTVT.